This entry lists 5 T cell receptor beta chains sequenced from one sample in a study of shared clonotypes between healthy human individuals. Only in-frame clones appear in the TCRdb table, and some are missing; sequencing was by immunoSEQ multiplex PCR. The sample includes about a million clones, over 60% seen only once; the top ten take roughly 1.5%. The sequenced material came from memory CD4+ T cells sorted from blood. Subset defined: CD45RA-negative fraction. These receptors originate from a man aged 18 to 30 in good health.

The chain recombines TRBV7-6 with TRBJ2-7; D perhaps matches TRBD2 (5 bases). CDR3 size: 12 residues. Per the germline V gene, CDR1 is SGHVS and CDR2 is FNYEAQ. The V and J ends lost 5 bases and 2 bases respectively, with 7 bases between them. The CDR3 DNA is TGTGCCAGCAGCGCGGGCCCCTACGAGCAGTACTTC. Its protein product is CASSAGPYEQYF.

In DNA form, the CDR3 reads TGTGCCAGCAGTCGCGGACGGGGAAATTCACCCCTCCACTTT. Translation: CASSRGRGNSPLHF. The chain uses TRBV28 and TRBJ1-6, with unresolved D. This CDR3 has 14 amino acids. Per the germline V gene, CDR1 is MDHEN and CDR2 is SYDVKM. Trimming left V 5 bases short and J 7 bases short, with 12 bases between.

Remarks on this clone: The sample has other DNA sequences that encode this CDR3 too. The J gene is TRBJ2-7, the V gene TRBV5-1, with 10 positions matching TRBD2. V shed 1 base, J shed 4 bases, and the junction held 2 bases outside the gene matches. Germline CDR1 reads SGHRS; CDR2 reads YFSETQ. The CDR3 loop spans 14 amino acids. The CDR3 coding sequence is TGCGCCAGCAGCTTGACTAGCGGGGTATACGAGCAGTACTTC. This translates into CASSLTSGVYEQYF.

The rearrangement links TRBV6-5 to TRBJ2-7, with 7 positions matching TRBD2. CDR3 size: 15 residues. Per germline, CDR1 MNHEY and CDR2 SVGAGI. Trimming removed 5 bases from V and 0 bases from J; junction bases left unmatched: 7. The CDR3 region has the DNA TGTGCCAGCAGTCCCTCCGGGGGGTCCTCCTACGAGCAGTACTTC. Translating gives CASSPSGGSSYEQYF.

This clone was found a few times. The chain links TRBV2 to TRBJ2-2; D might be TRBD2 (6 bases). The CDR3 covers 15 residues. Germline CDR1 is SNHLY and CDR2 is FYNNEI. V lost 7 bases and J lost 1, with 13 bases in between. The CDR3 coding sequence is TGTGCCAGCACCGTGGGACTGGGGAACACCGGGGAGCTGTTTTTT. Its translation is CASTVGLGNTGELFF.